This TCR beta chain originates from a study of OX40 agonist ivuxolimab in advanced cancers. Study-level information: Patients in dose escalation had liver, melanoma, kidney or head and neck cancers. The mean age was roughly 60 years, ranging from about 23 to 85, with less than 90% of participants male. Broader study findings: Low normalized clonal expansion also occurred in some nonresponding patients.

Notes on this clone: Antigen specificity is unknown. The junction does not match germline at one end; this may be a read error.

Per germline, CDR1 SGHVS and CDR2 FNYEAQ. The CDR3 is 12 residues long. Only in-frame clones appear in the TCRdb table, and some are missing; sequencing was by immunoSEQ multiplex PCR. The sample lists around 41,000 clones, around nine tenths occurring once. Sampled blood was obtained at baseline, cycle 4 day 1, and cycle 7 day 1. The genes are TRBV7-6 and TRBJ2-4; D may be TRBD2 (7 bases). The receptor comes from an adult with an advanced solid tumor such as melanoma, head and neck, liver or kidney cancer. The source was CD4+ or CD8+ T cells sorted from blood, collected in a trial of the OX40 agonist ivuxolimab. The CDR3 DNA follows: TGTGCCAGCAGCCCGTGGGGGGGCAAGGTTAGGTTC. Protein product: CASSPWGGKVRF.